This T cell receptor beta chain was sequenced during a study of CD8 T cells in ankylosing spondylitis. Study conclusions and caveats: Enrichment of disease-linked clones was reportedly significant in matched ankylosing spondylitis synovial fluid. Blood from ankylosing spondylitis patients appeared to carry a characteristic roughly eight-variant TCR beta motif. Within peripheral blood, clones linked to disease were CD8+ and relatively rare.

Preparation of TCR beta libraries was done by quantitative 5'-RACE with molecular barcodes. TCRdb re-called the 5' RACE reads through MiXCR, storing one row per CDR3 protein. This table has 350,000 to 450,000 distinct CDR3 sequences, roughly a quarter appearing once. V dropped 7 bases and J dropped 6; count of bases not matched to a gene: 4. Germline V gene lookup returns CDR1 DFQATT and CDR2 SNEGSKA (reference sequence). The CDR3 has 12 amino acids. As for this clonotype: The target antigen is unknown.

The sample comprised blood, either unsorted or a sorted T cell fraction (not recorded which). The chain employs TRBV20-1 and TRBJ2-1, with 9 bases identical to TRBD2. The sequence was collected from a male donor with ankylosing spondylitis. CDR3 sequence: CSGTSDFNEQFF. As DNA, the CDR3 is TGCAGTGGGACTAGCGATTTCAATGAGCAGTTCTTC.